This T cell receptor (beta chain) was captured by sequencing in a study of T cells in Graves' hyperthyroidism and ophthalmopathy. This clonotype was detected many times. Germline V gives CDR1 MNHEY, CDR2 SMNVEV (reference sequence). The CDR3 has 15 amino acids. Trimming took off 3 bases at V and 3 bases at J, with 9 bases between the two ends. On the basis of clinical symptoms, serum thyroxine and TRAb, thyroid ultrasound and orbital computed tomography, diagnoses were made. Template material for amplifying TCR beta CDR3 regions consisted of RNA transcripts. First-round RT-PCR of the TCR CDR3 relied on the HTBI primer set. TCRdb used MiXCR to reprocess the multiplex PCR reads, holding one entry per CDR3 protein. The sample shows roughly 240,000 distinct CDR3 sequences, approximately 16% of them seen only once.

V gene TRBV27 combines with J gene TRBJ1-6; D remains unclear. This sequence originates from a woman aged 18-30 years with Graves' ophthalmopathy. Input material: blood. The CDR3, as DNA: TGTGCCAGCAGTTTTGCGACAAACTATAATTCACCCCTCCACTTT. Amino acid sequence: CASSFATNYNSPLHF.